This T cell receptor beta chain was captured in a study of post-analysis software for immune sequencing data. Study at large: The cohort encompassed relapsing-remitting, secondary progressive and progressive-relapsing multiple sclerosis disease courses. Overall study results and limits: In patients, about five TRBV segments were more frequent than in controls, with TRBV5-6, TRBV5-1 and TRBV20-1 among them.

The sample holds a few counts of this clonotype. Its antigen remains unidentified. J gave up 1 base and V 5 bases, and 8 bases lay outside the gene matches. This CDR3 region has 15 residues. Germline V gene lookup returns CDR1 SGHVS and CDR2 FQNEAQ. Unique molecular identifiers were built into the TCR beta cDNA libraries. TCRdb redid the calling of the PCR reads with MiXCR, one entry per CDR3 protein. Altogether 400,000 to 500,000 distinct CDR3 sequences are present, 30% to 45% being singletons, with the ten largest covering about 8%. This clonotype originated in a girl aged 2-10 years with multiple sclerosis. The specimen was blood. The chain carries TRBV7-8 and TRBJ2-7; TRBD1 agrees at 7 bases. The CDR3 loop is CASSLTTGQSYEQYF. For the CDR3, the DNA is TGTGCCAGCAGCCTCACGACAGGGCAGTCCTACGAGCAGTACTTC.